This T cell receptor beta chain was sequenced during a study of graft-versus-host responses after intestinal transplantation. About the study: Isolated intestinal, liver-intestinal, or multivisceral transplants were what recipients had. Every recipient underwent anti-thymocyte globulin induction, then tacrolimus and steroids for roughly 3 years.

Clones were read by immunoSEQ multiplex PCR, and TCRdb kept only the in-frame ones, dropping some. The sample lists 60,000 to 65,000 clones; more than 90% were seen once. About this clone itself: Its antigen is not known.

Study observations and caveats: Peak GvH clone levels in circulation were associated with early post-transplant HvG declines. Recipient marrow harbored GvH clones, some of which surfaced first in ileum or blood.

The receptor's source is a human donor who was the organ donor for an intestinal transplant. The starting material was unstimulated CD8+ T cells sorted from spleen or lymph node cells, obtained before transplant.

The CDR3, as DNA: TGCGCCAGCAGCCAAGAGGCGGGAGGGCCCAACGAGCAGTACTTC. It yields the protein CASSQEAGGPNEQYF. The rearrangement links TRBV4-3 to TRBJ2-7, with 9 bases matching TRBD2. The CDR3 sequence is 15 residues long. J was trimmed by 5 bases and V by 0 bases; bases with no gene match: 5. Germline loops: CDR1 LGHNA, CDR2 YSLEER.